Shown below are 26 T cell receptor beta chains from a single sample sequenced in a study of human T cells and chemical hapten exposure. Using its own MiXCR run on the RACE reads, TCRdb lists one record per CDR3 protein. The sample has some 350,000 distinct CDR3 sequences, around 6.9% seen once. Time point defined: patch test 1, 2 weeks after DPC sensitization. Treatment given: therapeutic diphenylcyclopropenone sensitization with weekly scalp DPC. Sequenced here: whole blood, sampled in connection with sensitization to the hapten diphenylcyclopropenone (DPC). The source of these receptors is a woman between 18 and 30 years old with alopecia areata. Some clones in this sample may be carry-over from other donors' samples.

This sequence joins TRBV24-1 and TRBJ2-3, with 8 nucleotides matching TRBD1. This CDR3 region has 14 residues. The germline V gene has CDR1 KGHDR and CDR2 SFDVKD. V was clipped by 9 bases and J by 3 bases; unmatched bases: 7. The CDR3 protein is CATSGQGGTDTQYF. In DNA, the CDR3 is TGTGCCACCTCTGGACAGGGTGGAACAGATACGCAGTATTTT.

The sample holds a few counts of this clonotype. V is TRBV13 and J is TRBJ1-6, with TRBD1 identical over 9 bases. The CDR3 totals 13 residues. V was pared by 6 bases and J by 8 bases, with 2 bases of the junction left unmatched. Germline assignment: CDR1 PRHDT and CDR2 FYEKMQ (reference sequence). The chain's CDR3 is CASSRQGDSPLHF. The CDR3 nucleotides are TGTGCCAGCAGTAGACAGGGGGATTCACCCCTCCACTTT.

V is TRBV6-5 and J is TRBJ1-2; D gene uncertain. The CDR3 loop spans 15 amino acids. Germline V gene data show CDR1 as MNHEY and CDR2 as SVGAGI. V was clipped by 8 bases and J by 7 bases, with 23 bases between them. In nucleotides, the CDR3 is TGTGCCAGCGCAACGCGAGACACTGGTCCTTCTGGCTACACCTTC. It encodes CASATRDTGPSGYTF.

The chain carries TRBV15 and TRBJ2-1, with 11 bases identical to TRBD2. The V gene's germline CDR1 is LNHNV and CDR2 YYDKDF (reference sequence). The CDR3 runs 18 residues. After removal of 5 bases from V and 7 bases from J, the junction contained 16 bases not matched to a gene. CDR3 in DNA: TGTGCCACCAGCGTCACCCCTTCTAGCGGGGGGATAGGTAATGAGCAGTTCTTC. Translated, it gives CATSVTPSSGGIGNEQFF. The variable domain in full, with the rest retrieved from reference TRBV15 and TRBJ2-1, is DAMVIQNPRYQVTQFGKPVTLSCSQTLNHNVMYWYQQKSSQAPKLLFHYYDKDFNNEADTPDNFQSRRPNTSFCFLDIRSPGLGDTAMYLCATSVTPSSGGIGNEQFFGPGTRLTVL.

The chain uses TRBV19 and TRBJ2-1, with 10 bases that match TRBD2. From germline, CDR1 is LNHDA and CDR2 SQIVND (reference sequence). The CDR3 runs 17 residues. Unmatched junction bases numbered 10, after V lost 2 bases and J lost 6 bases. Written as DNA, the CDR3 is TGTGCCAGTAGTATATCTCAGCGGGGGGGCCTTTTCAATGAGCAGTTCTTC. Its protein is CASSISQRGGLFNEQFF.

This clonotype was seen only a few times. V usage is TRBV6-2 or TRBV6-3 and J usage is TRBJ2-3; possibly TRBD1 for D (5 bases). The ends were cut back, 6 bases at V and 4 bases at J, with 14 bases in the middle. This CDR3 region has 14 residues. Germline V CDR1 and CDR2: MNHEY, SVGEGT. CDR3 region: CASRTDTGPDTQYF. CDR3 DNA: TGTGCCAGCAGGACGGACACCGGCCCAGATACGCAGTATTTT.

The chain employs TRBV10-2 and TRBJ1-1; no clear D gene. Germline V gene sequence: CDR1 WSHSY, CDR2 SAAADI. V shed 2 bases and J shed 4 bases, with 17 bases lying between them. The CDR3 totals 16 residues. In DNA form, the CDR3 reads TGCGCCAGCAGTGAGAGGTCAGGACCAAGGAGCACTGAAGCTTTCTTT. Its translation is CASSERSGPRSTEAFF.

CDR3 sequence: CASSQVRRAGELFF. For the CDR3, the DNA is TGTGCCAGCAGCCAAGTCCGACGAGCCGGGGAGCTGTTTTTT. The genes are TRBV3-1 and TRBJ2-2; D is ambiguous. The CDR3 length is 14 residues. Trimming removed 1 base at V and 6 bases at J, with 9 bases between. CDR1 is LGHDT, CDR2 YNNKEL, per germline (reference sequence).

This clonotype was counted only a few times. This chain connects TRBV20-1 to TRBJ1-1; 7 nucleotides align to TRBD1. This CDR3 is 15 amino acids long. The V gene's germline CDR1 is DFQATT and CDR2 SNEGSKA (reference sequence). V lost 0 bases to trimming and J lost 10 bases; unmatched junction nucleotides: 14. In DNA form, the CDR3 reads TGCAGTGCTAGAGATTCCGGAGGGACAGTGTTAGGAGCTTTCTTT. It is translated as CSARDSGGTVLGAFF.

This chain uses TRBV25-1 with TRBJ2-2; D perhaps matches TRBD1 (5 bases). This CDR3 has 14 amino acids. Germline CDR1 and CDR2: MGHDK and SYGVNS. Trimming removed 2 bases from V and 7 bases from J, with 11 bases in between. CDR3: CASSEPGQFGELFF. The CDR3 region has the DNA TGTGCCAGCAGTGAACCAGGGCAGTTCGGGGAGCTGTTTTTT. The full variable domain, its missing parts supplied by reference TRBV25-1 and TRBJ2-2, is EADIYQTPRYLVIGTGKKITLECSQTMGHDKMYWYQQDPGMELHLIHYSYGVNSTEKGDLSSESTVSRIRTEHFPLTLESARPSHTSQYLCASSEPGQFGELFFGEGSRLTVL.

This clonotype was picked up a small number of times. The chain uses TRBV6-2 or TRBV6-3 and TRBJ1-5; perhaps TRBD1 as D (6 bases). In germline, CDR1 is MNHEY, CDR2 SVGEGT. The CDR3 is 16 residues long. The ends were cut back, 6 bases at V and 0 bases at J, with 15 bases in the middle. DNA for the CDR3: TGTGCCAGCAGCCGTAGACAGGACGGTAGCAATCAGCCCCAGCATTTT. Protein sequence: CASSRRQDGSNQPQHF.

This clonotype was picked up a small number of times. The chain couples TRBV29-1 to TRBJ1-1; D is perhaps TRBD1 (5 bases). Germline CDR1 is SQVTM and CDR2 is ANQGSEA. The V end lost 3 bases, the J end lost 4 bases, and 12 bases lay between the germline ends. The CDR3 has 13 amino acids. CDR3 sequence (DNA): TGCAGCGTTGATTTGGGGGTAGGCACTGAAGCTTTCTTT. Its translation is CSVDLGVGTEAFF.

The chain couples TRBV28 to TRBJ1-1; tentative D call: TRBD1 (5 bases). Trimming left V 7 bases short and J 4 bases short, with 13 bases between. Germline V gives CDR1 MDHEN, CDR2 SYDVKM. This CDR3 contains 13 residues. CDR3 sequence (DNA): TGTGCCAGCACCGAGTCGGGGCCCACTGAAGCTTTCTTT. Its protein is CASTESGPTEAFF.

This clonotype was observed at least ten times. The CDR3 is CASSQGDRSGQPQHF. CDR3 DNA sequence: TGTGCCAGCAGCCAAGGTGACAGGAGCGGTCAGCCCCAGCATTTT. This chain uses TRBV3-1 with TRBJ1-5; possibly TRBD1 for D (6 bases). The CDR3 sequence is 15 residues long. Trimming took 1 base from V and 6 from J, leaving 13 bases between them. Germline V gives CDR1 LGHDT, CDR2 YNNKEL (reference sequence).

The genes are TRBV20-1 and TRBJ1-2, with TRBD1 matching 7 bases. The CDR3 sequence is 13 residues long. V trimming: 6 bases; J trimming: 6 bases; junction bases outside the gene matches: 10. Germline-derived CDR1 and CDR2 are DFQATT and SNEGSKA (reference sequence). This chain's CDR3 is CSARNDREHGYTF. In DNA form, the CDR3 reads TGCAGTGCGAGAAACGACAGGGAACATGGCTACACCTTC.

This sequence joins TRBV7-3 and TRBJ1-1; D is undetermined. The CDR3 is made up of 13 amino acids. Germline V lookup: CDR1 SGHTA, CDR2 FQGTGA. Trimming left V 6 bases short and J 1 base short, with 9 bases between. CDR3 region: CASRQDGNTEAFF. The CDR3 region has the DNA TGTGCCAGCAGGCAAGACGGGAACACTGAAGCTTTCTTT.

The table lists this clonotype with many counts. This rearrangement joins TRBV6-2 or TRBV6-3 to TRBJ2-3; D is ambiguous. Trimming stripped 5 bases from V and 2 bases from J, with 17 bases between. Germline CDR1 and CDR2: MNHEY and SVGEGT. CDR3 length equals 16 residues. DNA of the CDR3: TGTGCCAGCAGTCTCCTTTACGGTTCTACCACAGATACGCAGTATTTT. Encoded protein: CASSLLYGSTTDTQYF.

This clonotype occurred a few times. This chain links TRBV7-9 with TRBJ1-1; D is ambiguous. V shed 3 bases and J shed 4 bases, with 9 bases lying between them. The germline CDR1 and CDR2 sequences are SEHNR and FQNEAQ (reference sequence). This CDR3 comprises 13 residues. CDR3 DNA sequence: TGTGCCAGCAGCTTTGGTGCCAGCACTGAAGCTTTCTTT. Amino acids: CASSFGASTEAFF.

This clonotype was recorded at least ten times. Sequence at one end of the junction differs from germline and may be a read error. The chain has TRBV18 and TRBJ2-3; TRBD1 matches at 7 bases. The CDR3 loop spans 13 amino acids. Germline values: CDR1 KGHSH, CDR2 LQKENI. CDR3 sequence (DNA): TGTGCCAGCTCCCCACAGGGGAGAGATACGCAGTATTTT. Translating gives CASSPQGRDTQYF. The entire variable domain, with the rest obtained from reference TRBV18 and TRBJ2-3, is as follows: NAGVMQNPRHLVRRRGQEARLRCSPMKGHSHVYWYRQLPEEGLKFMVYLQKENIIDESGMPKERFSAEFPKEGPSILRIQQVVRGDSAAYFCASSPQGRDTQYFGPGTRLTVL.

This clonotype has more than one count but fewer than ten. This chain links TRBV27 with TRBJ2-3; D tentatively reads TRBD1 or TRBD2 (6 bases each). The CDR3 sequence is 15 residues long. Looked up from germline, CDR1 is MNHEY and CDR2 is SMNVEV (reference sequence). V was shortened by 8 bases and J by 5 bases, with 20 bases between the two germline ends. CDR3 protein: CASSPGGLLKDTQYF. CDR3 nucleotide sequence: TGTGCCAGCTCGCCCGGGGGCCTACTCAAAGATACGCAGTATTTT.

The J gene is TRBJ1-1, the V gene TRBV12-3 or TRBV12-4; 7 bases fit TRBD1. V was clipped by 6 bases and J by 2 bases; unmatched bases: 12. The CDR3 contains 16 residues. CDR3 sequence: CASSRNPGTANTEAFF. The CDR3 DNA is TGTGCCAGCAGCCGAAACCCCGGGACAGCTAACACTGAAGCTTTCTTT.

The rearrangement links TRBV10-3 to TRBJ2-6; D uncertain. The V gene lost 0 bases and the J gene lost 0 bases, with 6 bases spanning the gap. The CDR3 runs 16 residues. Germline V gene data show CDR1 as ENHRY and CDR2 as SYGVKD. The CDR3 DNA reads TGTGCCATCAGTGAGTCAACGGGCTCTGGGGCCAACGTCCTGACTTTC. Translating it yields CAISESTGSGANVLTF.

In its sample, this clonotype was seen a few times. The V gene is TRBV14, the J gene TRBJ2-5, with D possibly being TRBD1 (5 bases). Germline CDR1 is SGHDN and CDR2 is FVKESK. The CDR3 spans 15 residues. V lost 0 bases and J 9 bases, leaving 17 bases between the germline ends. CDR3 residues: CASSQDLRQPRAQYF. For the CDR3, the DNA is TGTGCCAGCAGCCAAGATTTGAGACAGCCACGGGCCCAGTACTTC.

The J gene is TRBJ2-7, the V gene TRBV19; D possibly corresponds to TRBD2 (5 bases). This CDR3 has 16 amino acids. Trimming pared 0 bases from V and 3 bases from J, leaving 15 bases between. Germline V lookup: CDR1 LNHDA, CDR2 SQIVND (reference sequence). The CDR3 coding sequence is TGTGCCAGTAGTATAGACGGACGAGGACTCAACTACGAGCAGTACTTC. Translating gives CASSIDGRGLNYEQYF. Supplemented by reference TRBV19 and TRBJ2-7, the full variable domain reads DGGITQSPKYLFRKEGQNVTLSCEQNLNHDAMYWYRQDPGQGLRLIYYSQIVNDFQKGDIAEGYSVSREKKESFPLTVTSAQKNPTAFYLCASSIDGRGLNYEQYFGPGTRLTVT.

The gene calls are TRBV2 and TRBJ2-5; 9 bases agree with TRBD1. Losses at the gene ends were 8 bases for V and 2 bases for J; bases not matched to a gene: 6. CDR1 is SNHLY, CDR2 FYNNEI, per germline. CDR3 length equals 14 residues. CDR3 nucleotide sequence: TGTGCCAGCGGACAGGGGCCTATTCAAGAGACCCAGTACTTC. Its protein product is CASGQGPIQETQYF. Full variable domain (remainder filled in from reference TRBV2 and TRBJ2-5): EPEVTQTPSHQVTQMGQEVILRCVPISNHLYFYWYRQILGQKVEFLVSFYNNEISEKSEIFDDQFSVERPDGSNFTLKIRSTKLEDSAMYFCASGQGPIQETQYFGPGTRLLVL.

This chain connects TRBV7-2 to TRBJ2-4; 8 bases map to TRBD1. With V trimmed by 4 bases and J by 6 bases, 11 bases remained unmatched. The CDR3 covers 16 residues. Germline values: CDR1 SGHTA, CDR2 FQGNSA. The CDR3 DNA sequence: TGTGCCAGCAGCTCCAGGGGGCTCGGAGGGGGAAACATTCAGTACTTC. It is translated as CASSSRGLGGGNIQYF.